A single sample is the source of the 6 T cell receptor beta chains below, sequenced in a study of T cell responses to AZD1222 COVID-19 vaccine. Measured with immunoSEQ multiplex PCR; TCRdb has only the in-frame clones, and not every one. The sample lists some 97,000 clones; around nine tenths were seen once. This specimen consisted of peripheral blood, obtained on day 0 of AZD1222 vaccination. Receptors were obtained from an adult in good health.

V usage is TRBV11-2 and J usage is TRBJ1-2; a possible D gene is TRBD1 (5 bases). This CDR3 is built from 13 residues. The germline gives CDR1 SGHAT, CDR2 FQNNGV. V was shortened by 3 bases and J by 4 bases, with 9 bases between the two germline ends. DNA for the CDR3: TGTGCCAGCAGCTTCGAGGGGTCCTATGGCTACACCTTC. It translates to CASSFEGSYGYTF.

The V call is TRBV10-3, the J call TRBJ1-2, with D maybe TRBD1 (6 bases). Germline assignment: CDR1 ENHRY and CDR2 SYGVKD. CDR3 length: 15 amino acids. V gave up 0 bases and J gave up 0 bases, with 8 bases separating them. CDR3 residues: CAISESRGTNYGYTF. The CDR3 DNA follows: TGTGCCATCAGTGAGTCCAGGGGAACTAACTATGGCTACACCTTC.

V and J are TRBV5-4 and TRBJ2-1; 8 bases line up with TRBD1. The CDR3 is 14 residues long. V gave up 7 bases and J gave up 9 bases; unmatched junction bases: 12. Per the germline V gene, CDR1 is SGHNT and CDR2 is YYREEE (reference sequence). The DNA of the CDR3 is TGTGCCAGCGTCCAAGGGCAGGGGGCCGGTGAGCAGTTCTTC. Protein sequence: CASVQGQGAGEQFF.

V is TRBV5-1 and J is TRBJ1-2, with no clear D. CDR1 and CDR2 (germline): SGHRS, YFSETQ. The CDR3 spans 14 residues. V lost 5 bases, J lost 2 bases, and 13 bases lay in between. As DNA, the CDR3 is TGCGCCAGCAGGCTAAGCACGTTGAACTATGGCTACACCTTC. It yields the protein CASRLSTLNYGYTF.

The chain has TRBV29-1 and TRBJ1-2; D not resolved. Trimming shortened V by 5 bases and J by 3 bases, and 7 bases separated the two germline ends. The CDR3 has 11 residues. Germline lookup yields CDR1 SQVTM and CDR2 ANQGSEA. The CDR3, as DNA: TGCAGCGTTACCCAGGACTATGGCTACACCTTC. Protein: CSVTQDYGYTF.

The chain carries TRBV7-2 and TRBJ2-1; 13 bases fit TRBD2. V gave up 4 bases and J gave up 4 bases; unmatched junction bases: 4. This CDR3 spans 16 amino acids. Germline V gene sequence: CDR1 SGHTA, CDR2 FQGNSA. The CDR3 region has the DNA TGTGCCAGCAGCTCCTGGACTAGCGGGAGTTACAATGAGCAGTTCTTC. Its protein product is CASSSWTSGSYNEQFF.